These T cell receptor beta chains were read from a single sample in a study of shared clonotypes between healthy human individuals. Only in-frame clones appear in the TCRdb table, and some are missing; sequencing was by immunoSEQ multiplex PCR. The sample holds hundreds of thousands of clones, 74% seen once. Input material: memory CD4+ T cells sorted from blood. These receptors all stem from a woman aged 30 to 39 in good health. CDR3s include the opening cysteine and the closing phenylalanine or tryptophan. Each record gives: clone size, J gene, V gene, D gene, CDR3 DNA, CDR3 protein. The D gene is left open where the match is weak. Part of the rows lack a size; the others show once, few, many or a class for expanded clones.

abundance: NA; j_gene: TRBJ2-2; v_gene: TRBV5-1; d_gene: NA; CDR3nt: TGCGCCAGCAGCGAAGCGGGACAGACCGGGGAGCTGTTTTTT; CDR3aa: CASSEAGQTGELFF
abundance: NA; j_gene: TRBJ1-1; v_gene: TRBV29-1; d_gene: NA; CDR3nt: TGCAGCGTCGCGTCTGGGGTACTGAACACTGAAGCTTTCTTT; CDR3aa: CSVASGVLNTEAFF
abundance: NA; j_gene: TRBJ2-7; v_gene: TRBV19; d_gene: TRBD2; CDR3nt: TGTGCCAGTAGTCAAGGACTAGCGGGAGCTGGGTACGAGCAGTACTTC; CDR3aa: CASSQGLAGAGYEQYF
abundance: few; j_gene: TRBJ2-4; v_gene: TRBV4-1; d_gene: NA; CDR3nt: TGCGCCAGCAGCCAAGTGGCTGGGACAAACTCCTTAGGCAAAAACATTCAGTACTTC; CDR3aa: CASSQVAGTNSLGKNIQYF
abundance: NA; j_gene: TRBJ2-3; v_gene: TRBV7-9; d_gene: NA; CDR3nt: TGTGCCAGCAGCTTAAGCGGGACAACAGATACGCAGTATTTT; CDR3aa: CASSLSGTTDTQYF
abundance: NA; j_gene: TRBJ2-1; v_gene: TRBV30; d_gene: NA; CDR3nt: TGTGCCTGCCTACCGGGTCCTTACAATGAGCAGTTCTTC; CDR3aa: CACLPGPYNEQFF
abundance: NA; j_gene: TRBJ2-7; v_gene: TRBV5-1; d_gene: NA; CDR3nt: TGCGCCAGCAGCGGGGGCAGACTTCTTTCCTACGAGCAGTACTTC; CDR3aa: CASSGGRLLSYEQYF
abundance: few; j_gene: TRBJ2-7; v_gene: TRBV25-1; d_gene: NA; CDR3nt: TGTGCCAGCAGTGAATTACGAGGGCACGAGCAGTACTTC; CDR3aa: CASSELRGHEQYF
abundance: NA; j_gene: TRBJ2-2; v_gene: TRBV10-3; d_gene: NA; CDR3nt: TGTGCCATCAGTGAACTACTGGCGAACACCGGGGAGCTGTTTTTT; CDR3aa: CAISELLANTGELFF
abundance: NA; j_gene: TRBJ2-1; v_gene: TRBV11-2; d_gene: TRBD2; CDR3nt: TGTGCCAGCAGCTTCGCTAGCGGGGCTTACAATGAGCAGTTCTTC; CDR3aa: CASSFASGAYNEQFF
abundance: NA; j_gene: TRBJ1-5; v_gene: TRBV6-4; d_gene: TRBD1; CDR3nt: TGTGCCAGCAGTGTCGACAGGGGGGAGGATCAGCCCCAGCATTTT; CDR3aa: CASSVDRGEDQPQHF
abundance: NA; j_gene: TRBJ2-7; v_gene: TRBV28; d_gene: NA; CDR3nt: TGTGCCAGCAGTGGGAATAGAAAGTTCGGTCAGTCCTACGAGCAGTACTTC; CDR3aa: CASSGNRKFGQSYEQYF